The 10 T cell receptor beta chains below were found in one sample sequenced in a study of blood T cell repertoires in COVID-19. Here immunoSEQ multiplex PCR was the method, and the copy in TCRdb shows in-frame clones only, minus some. This sample has some 150,000 clones; 89% occur once, and the top ten carry 2.5% to 3.5%. The specimen sequenced was peripheral blood. These TCRs come from a man aged 55 to 70 with acute or convalescent COVID-19.

The chain has TRBV5-6 and TRBJ1-5; 10 bases are a match to TRBD1. Germline values: CDR1 SGHDT, CDR2 YYEEEE. This CDR3 is 19 amino acids long. The ends lost 0 bases at V and 0 bases at J; junction bases unmatched: 9. The CDR3 DNA sequence: TGTGCCAGCAGCTTGGGGACAGGGGGAATTGCCCTTAGCAATCAGCCCCAGCATTTT. Its protein is CASSLGTGGIALSNQPQHF. Using reference TRBV5-6 and TRBJ1-5 for the parts outside the CDR3, the full variable domain is DAGVTQSPTHLIKTRGQQVTLRCSPKSGHDTVSWYQQALGQGPQFIFQYYEEEERQRGNFPDRFSGHQFPNYSSELNVNALLLGDSALYLCASSLGTGGIALSNQPQHFGDGTRLSIL.

V and J are TRBV5-1 and TRBJ2-3; 8 bases map to TRBD2. V shed 4 bases and J 0 bases; nucleotides not matched to a gene: 7. CDR1 is SGHRS, CDR2 YFSETQ, per germline. The CDR3 contains 16 residues. DNA of the CDR3: TGCGCCAGCAGCCCCCCCCTAGCGGGTAGCACAGATACGCAGTATTTT. Its translation: CASSPPLAGSTDTQYF.

The gene calls are TRBV7-8 and TRBJ2-1; a weak D match, TRBD2 (5 bases). The CDR3 totals 15 residues. The germline V and J ends were trimmed by 2 bases and 0 bases, with 8 bases remaining between them. CDR1 and CDR2 (germline): SGHVS, FQNEAQ. This chain's CDR3 is CASSLLASSYNEQFF. In nucleotides, the CDR3 is TGTGCCAGCAGCTTACTAGCCAGCTCCTACAATGAGCAGTTCTTC. The complete variable domain, with remaining parts taken from reference TRBV7-8 and TRBJ2-1, reads GAGVSQSPRYKVAKRGQDVALRCDPISGHVSLFWYQQALGQGPEFLTYFQNEAQLDKSGLPSDRFFAERPEGSVSTLKIQRTQQEDSAVYLCASSLLASSYNEQFFGPGTRLTVL.

J is TRBJ1-3 and V is TRBV4-1; maybe TRBD1 (6 bases). V lost 2 bases to trimming and J lost 0 bases, with 17 bases between them. Germline CDR1 is MGHRA and CDR2 is YSYEKL. CDR3 size: 18 residues. In nucleotides, the CDR3 is TGCGCCAGCAGCCAACGGGAGGGGGTGGCCACCTCTGGAAACACCATATATTTT. Its protein is CASSQREGVATSGNTIYF.

The chain couples TRBV30 to TRBJ1-6, with D possibly being TRBD1 (5 bases). From germline, CDR1 is GTSNPN and CDR2 SVGIG (reference sequence). CDR3 size: 14 residues. V gave up 3 bases and J gave up 7 bases, with 13 bases separating them. CDR3 DNA sequence: TGTGCCTGGAGAGGAGGAGGGGTGAATTCACCCCTCCACTTT. It codes for CAWRGGGVNSPLHF.

The gene calls are TRBV5-1 and TRBJ1-6; no reliable D call. Trimming took off 3 bases at V and 9 bases at J, with 13 bases between the two ends. The CDR3 length is 14 residues. CDR1 is SGHRS, CDR2 YFSETQ, per germline. CDR3 sequence: CASSYEGRGSPLHF. The DNA for the CDR3 is TGCGCCAGCAGCTATGAGGGTAGAGGTTCACCCCTCCACTTT.

This clone was detected only a few times. The chain is built from TRBV9 and TRBJ1-3; D remains ambiguous. This CDR3 is 13 amino acids long. Germline CDR1 and CDR2: SGDLS and YYNGEE. Trimming shortened V by 3 bases and J by 4 bases, and 8 bases separated the two germline ends. The CDR3 reads CASSASQGNTIYF. The CDR3, as DNA: TGTGCCAGCAGCGCAAGCCAAGGAAACACCATATATTTT.

V gene TRBV13 combines with J gene TRBJ2-1; D is possibly TRBD1 (7 bases). Per the germline V gene, CDR1 is PRHDT and CDR2 is FYEKMQ (reference sequence). V was pared by 6 bases and J by 7 bases, with 10 bases between. The CDR3 contains 12 residues. Here the CDR3 DNA reads TGTGCCAGCAGTCCAGGGGGGAATGAGCAGTTCTTC. Its translation is CASSPGGNEQFF.

The chain has TRBV27 and TRBJ1-1, with 11 bases fitting TRBD1. Germline CDR1 reads MNHEY; CDR2 reads SMNVEV (reference sequence). The CDR3 loop spans 17 amino acids. V lost 5 bases and J lost 1; bases outside the gene matches: 9. The DNA for the CDR3 is TGTGCCAGCAGTCCCCGGGGACAGGGGGTAGGGAACACTGAAGCTTTCTTT. This encodes CASSPRGQGVGNTEAFF.

The chain couples TRBV19 to TRBJ2-7; 7 bases align to TRBD1. Germline assignment: CDR1 LNHDA and CDR2 SQIVND (reference sequence). The J segment lost 0 bases and the V segment lost 6 bases, leaving 8 bases of the junction unmatched. The CDR3 has 15 amino acids. Written as DNA, the CDR3 is TGTGCCAGTAGAAGCCCCGGGACAGCCTCCTACGAGCAGTACTTC. The encoded protein is CASRSPGTASYEQYF.